The next 5 T cell receptor beta chains were all read from a single sample in a study of T cell repertoires in ileal Crohn's disease. The time point: neoterminal ileum biopsy at postoperative endoscopy, about 6 months after surgery. Only in-frame clones appear in the TCRdb table, and some are missing; sequencing was by immunoSEQ multiplex PCR. The sample shows about 12,000 clones, roughly 80% of them seen only once. Sequenced material: ileal tissue. The receptor source for this set is an adult with Crohn's disease.

The chain has TRBV19 and TRBJ1-3; 7 bases are a match to TRBD1. Germline V gives CDR1 LNHDA, CDR2 SQIVND (reference sequence). V was clipped by 4 bases and J by 5 bases; unmatched bases: 8. The CDR3 loop spans 15 amino acids. CDR3: CASSTPTGSRNTIYF. DNA for the CDR3: TGTGCCAGTAGTACACCGACAGGGTCCAGAAACACCATATATTTT.

The chain has TRBV7-8 and TRBJ1-6, with D possibly TRBD1 on 6 matching bases. The CDR3 has 16 residues. The germline V gene has CDR1 SGHVS and CDR2 FQNEAQ. With 1 base removed from V and 6 bases from J, the gap between germline ends came to 13 bases. The CDR3 DNA reads as TGTGCCAGCAGCTTAGAGGGGGGGACTACTAATTCACCCCTCCACTTT. Its translation: CASSLEGGTTNSPLHF.

This clone occurred a few times. This sample also contains other DNA sequences that code for the same CDR3. The chain is built from TRBV5-1 and TRBJ1-2; tentative D call: TRBD1 (5 bases). CDR3 length equals 13 residues. CDR1 SGHRS and CDR2 YFSETQ come from the germline V gene. Between the trimmed V and J ends, which lost 0 bases and 3 bases, there was a span of 6 bases. The CDR3 reads CASSLGRDYGYTF. CDR3 nucleotides: TGCGCCAGCAGCTTGGGCAGGGACTATGGCTACACCTTC. The full variable domain, with the rest looked up from reference TRBV5-1 and TRBJ1-2, is KAGVTQTPRYLIKTRGQQVTLSCSPISGHRSVSWYQQTPGQGLQFLFEYFSETQRNKGNFPGRFSGRQFSNSRSEMNVSTLELGDSALYLCASSLGRDYGYTFGSGTRLTVV.

The V and J genes are TRBV11-3 and TRBJ2-1; TRBD2 matches at 10 bases. V lost 4 bases and J lost 4; bases outside the gene matches: 7. CDR1 is SGHNT, CDR2 YENEEA, per germline. The CDR3 totals 16 residues. CDR3 sequence (DNA): TGTGCCAGCAGCTCAGAACTAGCGGGAAGATACAATGAGCAGTTCTTC. It translates to CASSSELAGRYNEQFF.

This sequence joins TRBV5-1 and TRBJ2-5, with TRBD1 matching 10 bases. Near its end, the DNA agrees better with TRBJ2-7, so the J call may be wrong. The CDR3 totals 14 residues. Germline CDR1 and CDR2: SGHRS and YFSETQ. The CDR3 DNA follows: TGCGCCAGCGGAAGGGACAGGGGACTTTACGAGCAGTACTTC. This translates into CASGRDRGLYEQYF.